The 20 T cell receptor beta chains listed next were all sequenced from one sample in a study of blood T cell repertoires in COVID-19. The repertoire was sequenced with immunoSEQ multiplex PCR; TCRdb's copy has only in-frame clones and lacks some. The table shows over 200,000 clones, with about 80% occurring only once. Sequencing was carried out using peripheral blood. These receptors all come from a woman older than 75 with acute or convalescent COVID-19.

The CDR3 DNA follows: TGTGCCAGTACCCGAGGACAGGGCCGCTCCTACGAGCAGTACTTC. Translating gives CASTRGQGRSYEQYF. The rearrangement joins TRBV19 to TRBJ2-7, with 8 nucleotides matching TRBD1. Germline V CDR1 and CDR2: LNHDA, SQIVND (reference sequence). The CDR3 spans 15 residues. After removal of 7 bases from V and 0 bases from J, the junction contained 8 bases not matched to a gene.

CDR3 region: CSVEDRGVLGYTF. Here the CDR3 DNA reads TGCAGCGTTGAAGACAGGGGGGTACTTGGCTACACCTTC. This rearrangement joins TRBV29-1 to TRBJ1-2, with 7 bases matching TRBD1. This CDR3 is built from 13 residues. Germline CDR1 reads SQVTM; CDR2 reads ANQGSEA. Unmatched junction bases numbered 5, after V lost 0 bases and J lost 7 bases.

The table lists this clone with a few counts. The CDR3 loop reads CASSLAGTANEQFF. CDR3 nucleotides: TGCGCCAGCAGCTTGGCCGGGACAGCAAATGAGCAGTTCTTC. The V call is TRBV5-1, the J call TRBJ2-1, with 7 nucleotides matching TRBD1. The CDR3 spans 14 residues. Germline V lookup: CDR1 SGHRS, CDR2 YFSETQ. Trimming took 0 bases from V and 7 from J; bases not matched to a gene: 4. Full variable domain (outside the CDR3, taken from reference TRBV5-1 and TRBJ2-1): KAGVTQTPRYLIKTRGQQVTLSCSPISGHRSVSWYQQTPGQGLQFLFEYFSETQRNKGNFPGRFSGRQFSNSRSEMNVSTLELGDSALYLCASSLAGTANEQFFGPGTRLTVL.

The rearrangement uses TRBV19 and TRBJ2-3; 9 positions match TRBD2. In germline, CDR1 is LNHDA, CDR2 SQIVND (reference sequence). The CDR3 totals 16 residues. Trimming took 1 base from V and 3 from J; bases not matched to a gene: 5. CDR3 nucleotide sequence: TGTGCCAGTAGTATAGGGCCTAGCGGGAAAACAGATACGCAGTATTTT. Its translation is CASSIGPSGKTDTQYF.

The V call is TRBV6-5, the J call TRBJ2-7; 8 bases agree with TRBD2. J was trimmed by 4 bases and V by 3 bases; bases with no gene match: 8. From germline, CDR1 is MNHEY and CDR2 SVGAGI. The CDR3 is 15 residues long. CDR3 sequence: CASSYTGRAGYEQYF. The CDR3 bases are TGTGCCAGCAGTTATACCGGGAGGGCCGGGTACGAGCAGTACTTC.

The chain recombines TRBV19 with TRBJ1-5; 8 nucleotides agree with TRBD1. The CDR3 is 15 amino acids. Germline CDR1 reads LNHDA; CDR2 reads SQIVND (reference sequence). After removal of 2 bases from V and 2 bases from J, the junction contained 2 bases not matched to a gene. The CDR3 loop is CASSIQGAGNQPQHF. CDR3 DNA: TGTGCCAGTAGTATACAGGGGGCCGGCAATCAGCCCCAGCATTTT. Together with reference TRBV19 and TRBJ1-5, the CDR3 gives the full variable domain: DGGITQSPKYLFRKEGQNVTLSCEQNLNHDAMYWYRQDPGQGLRLIYYSQIVNDFQKGDIAEGYSVSREKKESFPLTVTSAQKNPTAFYLCASSIQGAGNQPQHFGDGTRLSIL.

The rearrangement joins TRBV21-1 to TRBJ1-1; the D call in the table, TRBD1, was not verified against the DNA. TRBV21-1 is a recognized pseudogene. There are 18 residues in the CDR3. DNA of the CDR3: TGTGCCAGCAGCACCCCCAGGGACAGGGATTGGGGCAAGGCTGAAGCTTTCTTT. Its translation is CASSTPRDRDWGKAEAFF.

This chain joins TRBV19 and TRBJ2-5; TRBD2 matches at 10 bases. Germline CDR1 LNHDA, CDR2 SQIVND (reference sequence). The CDR3 contains 16 residues. The V gene end was trimmed by 5 bases and the J gene end by 4 bases; junction bases not matched to a gene: 10. CDR3 coding DNA: TGTGCCAGTAGTCCCTTAGGAGCTAGCGGGAGAGAGACCCAGTACTTC. Its translation is CASSPLGASGRETQYF.

The chain combines TRBV20-1 with TRBJ1-6, with 7 bases matching TRBD1. The trim removed 3 bases at V and 10 bases at J, leaving 6 bases unmatched. CDR3 length equals 13 residues. CDR1 is DFQATT and CDR2 is SNEGSKA in the germline V gene (reference sequence). CDR3 protein: CSASYRGGSPLHF. The CDR3, as DNA: TGCAGTGCTAGTTACAGGGGAGGATCACCCCTCCACTTT.

This chain joins TRBV9 and TRBJ2-2; weak D call: TRBD1 (7 bases). Germline-derived CDR1 and CDR2 are SGDLS and YYNGEE. The CDR3 covers 16 residues. V lost 4 bases to trimming and J lost 6 bases, with 19 bases between them. CDR3 DNA: TGTGCCAGCAGCTCCCAGGGGGGCGCTTTGGCCGGGGAGCTGTTTTTT. Residues: CASSSQGGALAGELFF.

The rearrangement uses TRBV5-4 and TRBJ2-3; a weak D match, TRBD1 (5 bases). The CDR3 is 17 residues long. The ends were cut back, 4 bases at V and 2 bases at J, with 20 bases in the middle. The germline gives CDR1 SGHNT, CDR2 YYREEE (reference sequence). The CDR3 DNA sequence: TGTGCCAGCAGCCCCCGGCGAGCGAGACAGCTCACAGATACGCAGTATTTT. Protein: CASSPRRARQLTDTQYF.

This clone was recorded once. This chain joins TRBV11-2 and TRBJ2-1; 12 bases align to TRBD2. V dropped 6 bases and J dropped 0; count of bases not matched to a gene: 6. From germline, CDR1 is SGHAT and CDR2 FQNNGV. This CDR3 spans 17 amino acids. The CDR3 region is CASRGLAGRSSYNEQFF. The CDR3 DNA reads TGTGCCAGCAGGGGACTAGCGGGTAGAAGCTCCTACAATGAGCAGTTCTTC.

This clone was seen only a few times. The chain is built from TRBV7-2 and TRBJ1-5; 7 bases are shared with TRBD1. The J segment lost 3 bases and the V segment lost 1 base, leaving 9 bases of the junction unmatched. The CDR3 contains 17 residues. Germline-derived CDR1 and CDR2 are SGHTA and FQGNSA. The CDR3 sequence: CASSLVGGQVSNQPQHF. The CDR3 nucleotides are TGTGCCAGCAGCTTAGTAGGCGGACAGGTCTCCAATCAGCCCCAGCATTTT.

The V gene is TRBV4-1, the J gene TRBJ1-6; D unclear. Germline-derived CDR1 and CDR2 are MGHRA and YSYEKL. Trimming removed 3 bases at V and 5 bases at J, with 11 bases between. This CDR3 is 15 amino acids long. CDR3 protein: CASSQMTGDNSPLHF. DNA of the CDR3: TGCGCCAGCAGCCAGATGACTGGAGATAATTCACCCCTCCACTTT.

This clone was detected a few times. The rearrangement joins TRBV30 to TRBJ2-7; the match to TRBD2 covers 8 bases. CDR1 is GTSNPN and CDR2 is SVGIG in the germline V gene (reference sequence). Trimming took 3 bases from V and 1 from J; bases not matched to a gene: 11. The CDR3 is made up of 16 amino acids. This CDR3 reads CAWSEKWASGSYEQYF. The CDR3 DNA reads TGTGCCTGGAGCGAAAAGTGGGCTAGCGGGTCCTACGAGCAGTACTTC. The full variable domain, completed using reference TRBV30 and TRBJ2-7, is SQTIHQWPATLVQPVGSPLSLECTVEGTSNPNLYWYRQAAGRGLQLLFYSVGIGQISSEVPQNLSASRPQDRQFILSSKKLLLSDSGFYLCAWSEKWASGSYEQYFGPGTRLTVT.

The V and J genes are TRBV5-1 and TRBJ1-1; a possible D gene is TRBD1 (5 bases). The V end lost 8 bases, the J end lost 1 base, and 21 bases lay between the germline ends. The germline CDR1 and CDR2 sequences are SGHRS and YFSETQ. The CDR3 has 16 amino acids. CDR3 sequence reads: CASNRGYRGTNTEAFF. The CDR3, as DNA: TGCGCCAGTAATAGGGGCTACCGCGGAACGAACACTGAAGCTTTCTTT.

The rearrangement uses TRBV7-9 and TRBJ1-6; weak D call: TRBD1 (5 bases). Trimming cost V 5 bases and J 10 bases, with 9 bases left between them. Germline V lookup: CDR1 SEHNR, CDR2 FQNEAQ (reference sequence). The CDR3 sequence is 12 residues long. The CDR3 here is CASSPSGSPLHF. The CDR3 coding sequence is TGTGCCAGCAGCCCATCAGGGTCACCCCTCCACTTT.

The chain recombines TRBV6-6 with TRBJ1-1, with TRBD1 matching over 10 bases. The CDR3 is 12 residues long. The V gene end was trimmed by 5 bases and the J gene end by 10 bases; junction bases not matched to a gene: 4. Per the germline V gene, CDR1 is MNHNY and CDR2 is SVGAGI (reference sequence). The CDR3 here is CASSHRTGGAFF. CDR3 coding DNA: TGTGCCAGCAGTCACCGGACAGGGGGAGCTTTCTTT.

The rearrangement joins TRBV7-8 to TRBJ1-2, with 8 positions matching TRBD1. Germline lookup yields CDR1 SGHVS and CDR2 FQNEAQ. The CDR3 runs 14 residues. J was trimmed by 7 bases and V by 5 bases; bases with no gene match: 9. CDR3 protein: CASSPVTGVSGYTF. CDR3 nucleotides: TGTGCCAGCAGCCCAGTGACAGGGGTTAGTGGCTACACCTTC.

The V call is TRBV7-6, the J call TRBJ2-7; TRBD1 is a possible D gene (6 bases). The germline V gene has CDR1 SGHVS and CDR2 FNYEAQ. V dropped 5 bases and J dropped 2 bases, with 19 bases sitting between them. CDR3 length equals 16 residues. CDR3: CASSAGSRGRTYEQYF. CDR3 DNA: TGTGCCAGCAGCGCCGGGTCCAGGGGCAGAACCTACGAGCAGTACTTC.